This TCR beta chain derives from a study of monozygotic twins with inflammatory bowel disease. Whole-study findings and limits: Twins with IBD were found to have lower TCRbeta diversity (inverse Simpson) than healthy co-twins. Cells of different T cell subtypes could not be told apart.

No sorting of T cells preceded isolation of total RNA from whole blood. A word on this clonotype: Its matching antigen is unknown.

CDR3 length: 16 residues. Per the germline V gene, CDR1 is SGHTA and CDR2 is FQGNSA. Reanalyzing the 5' RACE reads, TCRdb keeps one entry per CDR3 protein, without DNA. Its table records more than 300,000 distinct CDR3 sequences. The receptor was isolated from a human donor with ulcerative colitis or Crohn's disease, or a healthy co-twin of an affected twin (not recorded which). The sample was blood. The chain has TRBV7-2 and TRBJ2-3; TCRdb calls TRBD1, which cannot be checked without DNA. The CDR3 here is CASSIVGGASTDTQYF.